Following are 4 T cell receptor beta chains from one sample sequenced in a study of blood T cells in healthy people across ages (dated by TCRdb to 2013 to 2016). Library generation was performed with 5' RACE. TCRdb shows the sequencer as Illumina HiSeq 2500. The second PCR ran for roughly 7 to 12 cycles and used a J-beta primer mix along with a sample-barcoded 5' primer. In-frame beta chains were kept once TCRdb had trimmed the public reads at Q25 with fastp and called clones with MiXCR. Duplicate CDR3 protein sequences are folded into a single record with the most common DNA and genes. A total of about 1,800,000 distinct CDR3 sequences appear in this sample, roughly 27% of them only once. The ten most abundant clones make up 7.7% of the sample. The sample taken for sequencing was blood. All receptors come from a woman aged 30 to 39 in good health.

V usage is TRBV6-5 and J usage is TRBJ2-4; 11 bases fit TRBD2. The V gene end was trimmed by 0 bases and the J gene end by 3 bases; junction bases not matched to a gene: 13. The CDR3 has 20 residues. The germline V gene encodes CDR1 MNHEY and CDR2 SVGAGI. CDR3 nucleotide sequence: TGTGCCAGCAGTTACTCGGAACTAGCGGGGGACCTAATCCTCAAAAACATTCAGTACTTC. It specifies CASSYSELAGDLILKNIQYF.

This clonotype was detected a few times. V is TRBV13 and J is TRBJ2-7, with D hard to call. Germline V gives CDR1 PRHDT, CDR2 FYEKMQ (reference sequence). V lost 5 bases, J lost 2 bases, and 10 bases lay in between. The CDR3 has 13 residues. In nucleotides, the CDR3 is TGTGCCAGCAGCCGGGTCTCTGCCTACGAGCAGTACTTC. This sequence encodes CASSRVSAYEQYF.

The rearrangement links TRBV29-1 to TRBJ2-1; D possibly uses TRBD1 or TRBD2 (5 bases each). The CDR3 runs 15 residues. Germline V CDR1 and CDR2: SQVTM, ANQGSEA. Deletions cut 4 bases from V and 0 bases from J, with 13 bases between. CDR3 nucleotide sequence: TGCAGCGTTGTGAGAGGGACGCGCTCCTACAATGAGCAGTTCTTC. Translated, it gives CSVVRGTRSYNEQFF.

The CDR3 protein is CDRRSAEETQYF. The CDR3 nucleotides are TGTGACAGAAGGTCAGCTGAAGAGACCCAGTACTTC. J is TRBJ2-5 and V is TRBV6-5, with D hard to call. From germline, CDR1 is MNHEY and CDR2 SVGAGI. The CDR3 length is 12 residues.